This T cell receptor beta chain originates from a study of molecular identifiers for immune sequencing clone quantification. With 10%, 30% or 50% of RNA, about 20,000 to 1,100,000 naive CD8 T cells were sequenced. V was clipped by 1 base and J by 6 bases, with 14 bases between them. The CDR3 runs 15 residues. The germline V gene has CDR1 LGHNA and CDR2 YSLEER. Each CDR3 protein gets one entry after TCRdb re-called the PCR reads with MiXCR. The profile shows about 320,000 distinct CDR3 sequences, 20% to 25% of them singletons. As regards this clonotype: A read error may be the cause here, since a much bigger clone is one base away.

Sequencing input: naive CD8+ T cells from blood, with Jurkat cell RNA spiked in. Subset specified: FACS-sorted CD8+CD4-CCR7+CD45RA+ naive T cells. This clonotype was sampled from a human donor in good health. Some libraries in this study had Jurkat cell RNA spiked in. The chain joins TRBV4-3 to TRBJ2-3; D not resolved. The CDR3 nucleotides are TGCGCCAGCAGCCAAGGACATCGGCCGGCGGATACGCAGTATTTT. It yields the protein CASSQGHRPADTQYF.